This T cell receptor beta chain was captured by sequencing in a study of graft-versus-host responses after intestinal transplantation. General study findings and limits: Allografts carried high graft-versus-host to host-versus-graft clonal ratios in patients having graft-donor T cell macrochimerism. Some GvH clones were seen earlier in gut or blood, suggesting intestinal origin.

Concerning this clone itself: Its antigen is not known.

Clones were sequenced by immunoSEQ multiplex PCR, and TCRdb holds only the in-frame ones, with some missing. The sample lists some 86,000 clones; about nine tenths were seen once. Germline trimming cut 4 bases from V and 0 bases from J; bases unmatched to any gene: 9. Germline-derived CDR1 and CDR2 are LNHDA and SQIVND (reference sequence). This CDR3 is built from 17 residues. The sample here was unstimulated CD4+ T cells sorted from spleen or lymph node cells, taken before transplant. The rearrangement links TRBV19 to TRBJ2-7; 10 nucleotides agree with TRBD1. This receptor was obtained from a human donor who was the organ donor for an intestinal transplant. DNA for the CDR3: TGTGCCAGTAGTAATCCGGGACAGGGGACGAGCTCCTACGAGCAGTACTTC. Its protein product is CASSNPGQGTSSYEQYF.